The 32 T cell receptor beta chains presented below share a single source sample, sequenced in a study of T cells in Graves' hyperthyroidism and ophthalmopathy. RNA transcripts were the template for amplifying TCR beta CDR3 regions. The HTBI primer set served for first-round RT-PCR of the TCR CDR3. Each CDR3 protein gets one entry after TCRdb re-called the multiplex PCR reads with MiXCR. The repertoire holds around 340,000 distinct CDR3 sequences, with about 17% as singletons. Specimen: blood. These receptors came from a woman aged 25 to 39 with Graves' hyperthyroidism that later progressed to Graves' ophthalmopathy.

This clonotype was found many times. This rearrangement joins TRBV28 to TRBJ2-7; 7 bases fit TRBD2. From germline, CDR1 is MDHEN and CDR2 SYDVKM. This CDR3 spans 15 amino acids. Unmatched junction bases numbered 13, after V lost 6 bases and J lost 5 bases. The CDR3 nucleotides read TGTGCCAGCAGCGACCTAGCTAGCGGAAGAGACGAGCAGTACTTC. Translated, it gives CASSDLASGRDEQYF. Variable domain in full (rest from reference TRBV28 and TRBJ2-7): DVKVTQSSRYLVKRTGEKVFLECVQDMDHENMFWYRQDPGLGLRLIYFSYDVKMKEKGDIPEGYSVSREKKERFSLILESASTNQTSMYLCASSDLASGRDEQYFGPGTRLTVT.

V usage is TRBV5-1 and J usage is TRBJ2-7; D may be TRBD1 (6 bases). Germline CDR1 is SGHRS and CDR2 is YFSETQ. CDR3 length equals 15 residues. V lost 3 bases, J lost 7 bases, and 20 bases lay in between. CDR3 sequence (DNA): TGCGCCAGCAGCTCCACGTCTGCACAGGGTAGGGAGCAGTACTTC. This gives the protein CASSSTSAQGREQYF. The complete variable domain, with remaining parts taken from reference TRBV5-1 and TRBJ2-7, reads KAGVTQTPRYLIKTRGQQVTLSCSPISGHRSVSWYQQTPGQGLQFLFEYFSETQRNKGNFPGRFSGRQFSNSRSEMNVSTLELGDSALYLCASSSTSAQGREQYFGPGTRLTVT.

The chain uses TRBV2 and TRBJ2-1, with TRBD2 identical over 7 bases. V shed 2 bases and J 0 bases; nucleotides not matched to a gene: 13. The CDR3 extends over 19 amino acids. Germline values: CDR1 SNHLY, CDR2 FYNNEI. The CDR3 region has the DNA TGTGCCAGCAGTGAAAGCTCGGTCTCGGGGGAGGGCTCCTACAATGAGCAGTTCTTC. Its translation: CASSESSVSGEGSYNEQFF.

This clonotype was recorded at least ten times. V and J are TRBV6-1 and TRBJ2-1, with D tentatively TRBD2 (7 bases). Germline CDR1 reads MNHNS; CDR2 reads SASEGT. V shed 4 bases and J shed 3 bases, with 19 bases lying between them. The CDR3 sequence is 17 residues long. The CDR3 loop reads CASSGGGFAGDYNEQFF. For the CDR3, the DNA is TGTGCCAGCAGTGGAGGGGGATTTGCGGGGGACTACAATGAGCAGTTCTTC.

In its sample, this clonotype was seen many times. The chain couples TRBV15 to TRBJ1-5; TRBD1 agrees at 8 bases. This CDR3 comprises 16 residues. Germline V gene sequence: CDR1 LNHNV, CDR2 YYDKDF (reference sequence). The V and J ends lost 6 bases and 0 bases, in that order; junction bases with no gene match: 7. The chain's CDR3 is CATSLLQGDSNQPQHF. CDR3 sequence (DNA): TGTGCCACCAGTCTTCTACAGGGGGATAGCAATCAGCCCCAGCATTTT.

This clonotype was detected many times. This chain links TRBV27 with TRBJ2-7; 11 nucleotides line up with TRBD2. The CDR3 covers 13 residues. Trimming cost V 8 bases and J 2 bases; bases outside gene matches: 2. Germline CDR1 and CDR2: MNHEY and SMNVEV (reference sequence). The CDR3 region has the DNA TGTGCCAGCGGGACTAGCGGCACCTACGAGCAGTACTTC. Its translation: CASGTSGTYEQYF.

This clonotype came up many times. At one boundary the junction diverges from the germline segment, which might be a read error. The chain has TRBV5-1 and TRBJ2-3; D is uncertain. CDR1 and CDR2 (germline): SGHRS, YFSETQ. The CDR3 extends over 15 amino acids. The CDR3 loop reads CASSSAGHRTETQYF. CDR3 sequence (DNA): TGCGCCAGCAGCTCCGCCGGCCATCGCACAGAGACGCAGTATTTT. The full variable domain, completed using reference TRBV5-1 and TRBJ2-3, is KAGVTQTPRYLIKTRGQQVTLSCSPISGHRSVSWYQQTPGQGLQFLFEYFSETQRNKGNFPGRFSGRQFSNSRSEMNVSTLELGDSALYLCASSSAGHRTETQYFGPGTRLTVL.

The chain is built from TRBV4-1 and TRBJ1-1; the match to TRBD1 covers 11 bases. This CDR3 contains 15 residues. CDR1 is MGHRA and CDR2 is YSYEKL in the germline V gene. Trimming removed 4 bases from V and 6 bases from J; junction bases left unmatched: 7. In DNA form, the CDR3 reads TGCGCCAGCAGCCCACGGGGACAGGGGGTGTCTGAAGCTTTCTTT. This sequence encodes CASSPRGQGVSEAFF.

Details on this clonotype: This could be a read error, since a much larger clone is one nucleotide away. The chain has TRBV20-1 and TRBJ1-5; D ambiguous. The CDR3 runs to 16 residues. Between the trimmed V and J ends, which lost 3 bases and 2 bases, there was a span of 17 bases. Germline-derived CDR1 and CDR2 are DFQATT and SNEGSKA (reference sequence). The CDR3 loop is CSASEPSEGGNQPQHF. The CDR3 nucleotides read TGCAGTGCTAGTGAACCTTCAGAGGGCGGCAATCAGCCCCAGCATTTT.

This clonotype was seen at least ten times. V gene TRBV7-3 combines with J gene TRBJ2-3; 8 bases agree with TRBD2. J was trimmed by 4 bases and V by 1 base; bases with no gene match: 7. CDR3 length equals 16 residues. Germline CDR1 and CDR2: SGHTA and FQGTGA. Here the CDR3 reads CASSLKAGVFPDTQYF. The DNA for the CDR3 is TGTGCCAGCAGCTTAAAAGCGGGAGTCTTCCCAGATACGCAGTATTTT.

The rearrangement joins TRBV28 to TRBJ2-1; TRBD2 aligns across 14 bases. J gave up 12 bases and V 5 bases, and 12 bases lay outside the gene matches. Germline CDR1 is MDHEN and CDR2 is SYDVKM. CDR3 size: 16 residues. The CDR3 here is CASSEPGLAGAETQFF. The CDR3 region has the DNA TGTGCCAGCAGTGAACCGGGACTAGCGGGGGCAGAGACGCAGTTCTTC. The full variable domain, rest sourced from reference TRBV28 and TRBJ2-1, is DVKVTQSSRYLVKRTGEKVFLECVQDMDHENMFWYRQDPGLGLRLIYFSYDVKMKEKGDIPEGYSVSREKKERFSLILESASTNQTSMYLCASSEPGLAGAETQFFGPGTRLTVL.

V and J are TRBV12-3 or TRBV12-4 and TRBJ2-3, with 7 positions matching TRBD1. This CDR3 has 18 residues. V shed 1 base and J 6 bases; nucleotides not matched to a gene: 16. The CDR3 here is CASSLELGETGIPDTQYF. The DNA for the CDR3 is TGTGCCAGCAGTTTAGAATTAGGGGAGACAGGGATTCCCGATACGCAGTATTTT.

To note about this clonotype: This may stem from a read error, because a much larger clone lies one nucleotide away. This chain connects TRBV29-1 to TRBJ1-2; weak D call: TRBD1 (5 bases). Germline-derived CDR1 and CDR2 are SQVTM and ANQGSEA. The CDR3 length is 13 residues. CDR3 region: CNVRGGANYGYTF. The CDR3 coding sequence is TGCAACGTTCGTGGGGGAGCTAACTATGGCTACACCTTC.

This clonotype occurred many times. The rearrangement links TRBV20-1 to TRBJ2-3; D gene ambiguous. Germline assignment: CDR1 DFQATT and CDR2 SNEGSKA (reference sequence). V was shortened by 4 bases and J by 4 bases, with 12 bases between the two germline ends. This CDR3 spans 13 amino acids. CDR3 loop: CSAILRSPDTQYF. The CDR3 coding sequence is TGCAGTGCTATTCTGCGAAGCCCAGATACGCAGTATTTT.

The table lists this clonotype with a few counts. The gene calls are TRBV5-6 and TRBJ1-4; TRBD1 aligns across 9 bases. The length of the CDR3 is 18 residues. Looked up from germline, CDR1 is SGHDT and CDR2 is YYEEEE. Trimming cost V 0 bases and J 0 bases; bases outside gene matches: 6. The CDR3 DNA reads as TGTGCCAGCAGCTTGGCGACAGGGGGATATGCAACTAATGAAAAACTGTTTTTT. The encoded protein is CASSLATGGYATNEKLFF.

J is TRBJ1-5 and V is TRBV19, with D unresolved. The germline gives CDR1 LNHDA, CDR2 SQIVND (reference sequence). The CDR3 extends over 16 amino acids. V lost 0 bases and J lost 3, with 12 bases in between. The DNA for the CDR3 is TGTGCCAGTAGTATAGACTCTTTAAGAAACAATCAGCCCCAGCATTTT. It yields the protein CASSIDSLRNNQPQHF. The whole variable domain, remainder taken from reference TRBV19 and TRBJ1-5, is DGGITQSPKYLFRKEGQNVTLSCEQNLNHDAMYWYRQDPGQGLRLIYYSQIVNDFQKGDIAEGYSVSREKKESFPLTVTSAQKNPTAFYLCASSIDSLRNNQPQHFGDGTRLSIL.

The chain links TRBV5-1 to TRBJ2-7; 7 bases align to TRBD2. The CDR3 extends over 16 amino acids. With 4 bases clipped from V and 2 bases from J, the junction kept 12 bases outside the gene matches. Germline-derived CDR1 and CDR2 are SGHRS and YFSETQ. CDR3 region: CASSPWGGAGAYEQYF. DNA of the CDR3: TGCGCCAGCAGCCCCTGGGGGGGAGCAGGTGCCTACGAGCAGTACTTC.

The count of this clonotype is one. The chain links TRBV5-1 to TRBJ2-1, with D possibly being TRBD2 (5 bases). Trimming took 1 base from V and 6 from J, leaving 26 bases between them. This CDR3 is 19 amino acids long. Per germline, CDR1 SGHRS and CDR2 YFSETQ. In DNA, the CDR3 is TGCGCCAGCAGCTTGTCGGTCGGGGTAGCAAGGATATATGTCAATGAGCAGTTCTTC. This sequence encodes CASSLSVGVARIYVNEQFF.

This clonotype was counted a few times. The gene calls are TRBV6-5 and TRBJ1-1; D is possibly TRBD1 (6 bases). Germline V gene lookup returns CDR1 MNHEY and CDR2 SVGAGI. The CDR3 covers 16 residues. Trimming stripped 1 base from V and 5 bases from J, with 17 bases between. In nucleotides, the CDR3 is TGTGCCAGCAGTTACTTGGGGCTCAGGGGTAGAACTGAAGCTTTCTTT. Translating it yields CASSYLGLRGRTEAFF.

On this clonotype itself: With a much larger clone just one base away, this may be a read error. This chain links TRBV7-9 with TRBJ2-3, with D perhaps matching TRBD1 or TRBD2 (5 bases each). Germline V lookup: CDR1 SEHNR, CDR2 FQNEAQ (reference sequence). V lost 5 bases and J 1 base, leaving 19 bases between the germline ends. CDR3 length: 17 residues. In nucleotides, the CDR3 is TGTGCCAGCAGCCTCATGGCTAGCTGGGGCGGCACAGATACGCAGTATTTT. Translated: CASSLMASWGGTDTQYF.

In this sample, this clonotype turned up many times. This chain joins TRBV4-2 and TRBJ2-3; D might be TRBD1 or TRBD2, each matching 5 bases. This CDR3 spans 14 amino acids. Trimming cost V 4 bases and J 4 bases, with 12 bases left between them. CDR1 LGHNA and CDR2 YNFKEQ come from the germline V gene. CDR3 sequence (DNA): TGTGCCAGCAGCCCAGGGAGCAATTCAGATACGCAGTATTTT. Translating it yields CASSPGSNSDTQYF.

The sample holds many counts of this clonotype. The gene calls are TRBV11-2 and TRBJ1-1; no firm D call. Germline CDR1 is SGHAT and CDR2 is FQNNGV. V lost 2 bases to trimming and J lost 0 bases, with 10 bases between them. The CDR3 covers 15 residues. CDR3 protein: CASSLIGQMNTEAFF. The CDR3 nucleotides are TGTGCCAGCAGCTTAATTGGCCAGATGAACACTGAAGCTTTCTTT.

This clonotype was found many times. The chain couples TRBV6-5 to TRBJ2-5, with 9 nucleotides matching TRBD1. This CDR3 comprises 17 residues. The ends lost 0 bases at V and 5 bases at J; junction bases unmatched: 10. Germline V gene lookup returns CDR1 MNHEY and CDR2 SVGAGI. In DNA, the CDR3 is TGTGCCAGCAGTTACTCGTCCGGGACAGGGTGGTATGAGACCCAGTACTTC. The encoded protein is CASSYSSGTGWYETQYF.

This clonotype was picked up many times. In DNA form, the CDR3 reads TGTGCCAGCAGTCCCTCGGGAGGGGCAGGAGAGACCCAGTACTTC. Protein product: CASSPSGGAGETQYF. The V gene is TRBV28, the J gene TRBJ2-5; 8 bases align to TRBD2. With V trimmed by 5 bases and J by 4 bases, 9 bases remained unmatched. Germline V gives CDR1 MDHEN, CDR2 SYDVKM. CDR3 length: 15 residues.

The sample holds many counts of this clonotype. The CDR3 DNA is TGTGCCAGCAGCTTGTATCACTACGAGCAGTACTTC. Protein sequence: CASSLYHYEQYF. The chain has TRBV5-6 and TRBJ2-7; no definite D call. Per the germline V gene, CDR1 is SGHDT and CDR2 is YYEEEE. Trimming took 1 base from V and 3 from J, leaving 5 bases between them. This CDR3 is 12 amino acids long. The full variable domain, in which reference TRBV5-6 and TRBJ2-7 provide the parts outside the CDR3, is DAGVTQSPTHLIKTRGQQVTLRCSPKSGHDTVSWYQQALGQGPQFIFQYYEEEERQRGNFPDRFSGHQFPNYSSELNVNALLLGDSALYLCASSLYHYEQYFGPGTRLTVT.

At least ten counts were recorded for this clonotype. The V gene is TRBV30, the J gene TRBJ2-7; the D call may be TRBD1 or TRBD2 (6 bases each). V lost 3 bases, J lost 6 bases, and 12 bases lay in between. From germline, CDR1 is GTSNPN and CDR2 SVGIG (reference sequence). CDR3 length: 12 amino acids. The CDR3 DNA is TGTGCCTGGAGCTTTCGGGGGCGCGAGCAGTACTTC. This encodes CAWSFRGREQYF.

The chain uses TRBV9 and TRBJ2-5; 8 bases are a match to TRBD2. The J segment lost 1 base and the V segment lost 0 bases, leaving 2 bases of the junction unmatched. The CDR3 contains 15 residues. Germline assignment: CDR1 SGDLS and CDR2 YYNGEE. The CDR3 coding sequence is TGTGCCAGCAGCGTAGTGGCGGGGGGCCAAGAGACCCAGTACTTC. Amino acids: CASSVVAGGQETQYF.

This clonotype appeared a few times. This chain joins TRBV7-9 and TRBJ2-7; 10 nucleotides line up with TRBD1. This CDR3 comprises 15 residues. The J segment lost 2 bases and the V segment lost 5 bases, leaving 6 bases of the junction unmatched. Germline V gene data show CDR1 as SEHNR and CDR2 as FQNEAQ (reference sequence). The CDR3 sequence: CASSQPGTGAYEQYF. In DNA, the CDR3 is TGTGCCAGCAGCCAACCCGGGACAGGGGCCTACGAGCAGTACTTC.

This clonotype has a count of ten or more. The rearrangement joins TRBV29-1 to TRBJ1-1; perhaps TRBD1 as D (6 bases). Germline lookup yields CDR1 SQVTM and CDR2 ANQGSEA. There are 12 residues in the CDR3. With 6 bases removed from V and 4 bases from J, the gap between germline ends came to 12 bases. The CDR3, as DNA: TGCAGCGTGACCAGGGGTGTCACTGAAGCTTTCTTT. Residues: CSVTRGVTEAFF.

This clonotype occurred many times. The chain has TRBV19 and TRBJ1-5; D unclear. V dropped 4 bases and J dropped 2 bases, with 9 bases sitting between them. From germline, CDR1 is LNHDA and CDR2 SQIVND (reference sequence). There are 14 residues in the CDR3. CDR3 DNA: TGTGCCAGTAGTACAGGATTTGGCAATCAGCCCCAGCATTTT. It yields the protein CASSTGFGNQPQHF.

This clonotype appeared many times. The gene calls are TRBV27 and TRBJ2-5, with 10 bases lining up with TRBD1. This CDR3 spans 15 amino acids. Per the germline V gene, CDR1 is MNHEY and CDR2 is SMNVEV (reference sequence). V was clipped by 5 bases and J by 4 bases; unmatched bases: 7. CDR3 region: CASSTKGQGRETQYF. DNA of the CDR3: TGTGCCAGCAGTACCAAGGGACAGGGGCGAGAGACCCAGTACTTC.

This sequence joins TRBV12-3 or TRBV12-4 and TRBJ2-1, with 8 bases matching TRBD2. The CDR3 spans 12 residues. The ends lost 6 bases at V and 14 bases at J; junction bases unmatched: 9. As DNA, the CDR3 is TGTGCCAGCAGCCTCGGGACTAGGAATAAGTTCTTC. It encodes CASSLGTRNKFF.